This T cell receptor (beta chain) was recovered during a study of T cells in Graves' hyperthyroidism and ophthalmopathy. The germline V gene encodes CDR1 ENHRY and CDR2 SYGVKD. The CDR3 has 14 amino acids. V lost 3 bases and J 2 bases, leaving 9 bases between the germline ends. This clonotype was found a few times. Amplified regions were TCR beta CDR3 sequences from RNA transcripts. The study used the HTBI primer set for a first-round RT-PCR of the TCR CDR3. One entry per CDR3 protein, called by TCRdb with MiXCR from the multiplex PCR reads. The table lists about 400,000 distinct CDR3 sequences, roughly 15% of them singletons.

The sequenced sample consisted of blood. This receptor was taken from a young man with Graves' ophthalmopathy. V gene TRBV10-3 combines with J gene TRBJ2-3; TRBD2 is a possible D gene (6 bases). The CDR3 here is CAISDQRATDTQYF. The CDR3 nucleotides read TGTGCCATCAGTGATCAGCGGGCCACAGATACGCAGTATTTT.